This T cell receptor beta chain derives from a study of T cell responses to AZD1222 COVID-19 vaccine. About the study: Pooled in the analysis were second doses at about 4 or about 12 weeks.

The table came from immunoSEQ multiplex PCR; TCRdb's copy has only in-frame clones and leaves some out. The sample records around 130,000 clones, roughly 93% being singletons. The specimen was peripheral blood, collected on day 0 of AZD1222 vaccination. The clonotype comes from an adult in good health.

The CDR3 reads CASSTSNSGGLGIQYF. In DNA form, the CDR3 reads TGTGCCAGTAGTACCTCTAACAGCGGGGGGTTGGGCATTCAGTACTTC. V and J are TRBV19 and TRBJ2-4, with 9 bases aligning to TRBD2. V lost 4 bases to trimming and J lost 9 bases; unmatched junction nucleotides: 13. The CDR3 has 16 amino acids. The germline V gene encodes CDR1 LNHDA and CDR2 SQIVND (reference sequence).